Listed below are T cell receptor beta chains from one sample, sequenced in a study of blood T cell repertoires in COVID-19. The table came from immunoSEQ multiplex PCR; TCRdb's copy has only in-frame clones and leaves some out. Of about 310,000 clones listed, approximately 86% are singletons. Source material: PBMCs or T cells enriched from blood (not recorded which). The receptors derive from a woman under 30 who had recovered from COVID-19. CDR3s include the opening cysteine and the closing phenylalanine or tryptophan. Each record gives: V gene, J gene, clone size, D gene, CDR3 protein, CDR3 DNA. A D gene is named only where the DNA matches it firmly. Where a row states a size, it is once, few, many or the class of an expanded clone; other rows omit it.

>TRBV6-2/TRBV6-3|TRBJ2-5|NA|TRBD1
CASSRTGGPETQYF
TGTGCCAGCAGCCGGACAGGGGGGCCGGAGACCCAGTACTTC
>TRBV5-4|TRBJ1-4|NA|NA
CASRDSRRANEKLFF
TGTGCCAGCAGAGATTCGAGGCGCGCTAATGAAAAACTGTTTTTT
>TRBV10-3|TRBJ2-1|NA|NA
CAIRSGIDQSEQFF
TGTGCCATCAGGTCCGGGATCGACCAGAGTGAGCAGTTCTTC
>TRBV7-2|TRBJ2-3|NA|TRBD1
CASSLQAGTGATDTQYF
TGTGCCAGCAGCTTGCAAGCCGGGACAGGAGCCACAGATACGCAGTATTTT
>TRBV11-2|TRBJ2-1|NA|NA
CASSLGGEEQFF
TGTGCCAGCAGCTTAGGGGGGGAGGAGCAGTTCTTC
>TRBV7-3|TRBJ2-3|NA|NA
CASSLGRVLATDTQYF
TGTGCCAGCAGCTTAGGGCGGGTCCTAGCCACAGATACGCAGTATTTT
>TRBV4-3|TRBJ1-1|NA|TRBD1
CASSQSVSGGANTEAFF
TGCGCCAGCAGCCAGAGTGTATCAGGGGGTGCCAACACTGAAGCTTTCTTT
>TRBV30|TRBJ2-7|once|NA
CAWSVFVASYEQYF
TGTGCCTGGAGTGTATTCGTGGCCTCCTACGAGCAGTACTTC
>TRBV7-9|TRBJ1-1|NA|TRBD1
CASSRSTGGFMNTEAFF
TGTGCCAGCAGCAGATCGACAGGGGGGTTTATGAACACTGAAGCTTTCTTT
>TRBV7-9|TRBJ2-3|NA|NA
CASSFGFEGDTQYF
TGTGCCAGCAGCTTCGGTTTTGAGGGAGATACGCAGTATTTT
>TRBV5-1|TRBJ1-2|NA|NA
CASKIGELSTYGYTF
TGCGCCAGCAAAATAGGGGAACTGAGTACCTATGGCTACACCTTC
>TRBV7-9|TRBJ2-7|NA|TRBD1
CASSLDLTGQNSYEQYF
TGTGCCAGCAGCTTAGACTTGACAGGGCAAAATTCCTACGAGCAGTACTTC
>TRBV28|TRBJ2-1|few|NA
CASSPPDIRSYNEQFF
TGTGCCAGCAGCCCCCCCGACATTCGCTCCTACAATGAGCAGTTCTTC
>TRBV12-3/TRBV12-4|TRBJ1-2|NA|NA
CASTPGGAYGYTF
TGTGCCAGCACCCCGGGGGGGGCCTATGGCTACACCTTC
>TRBV5-1|TRBJ2-5|few|TRBD1
CASSFLLTRDRQETQYF
TGCGCCAGCAGCTTTCTACTAACCCGGGACAGGCAAGAGACCCAGTACTTC
>TRBV6-5|TRBJ1-6|NA|NA
CASRPHRVDSPLHF
TGTGCCAGCAGGCCACACAGGGTTGATTCACCCCTCCACTTT
>TRBV4-2|TRBJ2-2|NA|TRBD1
CASSQRGEGQGNTGELFF
TGTGCCAGCAGCCAAAGAGGCGAGGGACAGGGTAACACCGGGGAGCTGTTTTTT
>TRBV10-3|TRBJ2-7|NA|NA
CAISSGTYEQYF
TGTGCCATCAGTTCAGGGACCTACGAGCAGTACTTC
>TRBV5-1|TRBJ2-5|NA|TRBD1
CASSLGGLQETQYF
TGCGCCAGCAGCCTAGGGGGCCTCCAAGAGACCCAGTACTTC
>TRBV28|TRBJ1-2|NA|TRBD1
CASRLTGHYGYTF
TGTGCCAGCAGACTGACAGGGCACTATGGCTACACCTTC
>TRBV9|TRBJ1-5|NA|TRBD1
CASSARDRARQPQHF
TGTGCCAGCAGCGCCCGGGACAGAGCGAGACAGCCCCAGCATTTT
>TRBV7-2|TRBJ2-3|many|TRBD2
CASSLREKDTQYF
TGTGCCAGCAGCTTGCGGGAGAAAGATACGCAGTATTTT
>TRBV7-2|TRBJ1-2|NA|TRBD1
CASSLAMGTDSYGYTF
TGTGCCAGCAGCTTAGCGATGGGGACAGATTCCTATGGCTACACCTTC
>TRBV7-8|TRBJ2-2|NA|NA
CASSLNPVIGELFF
TGTGCCAGCAGCTTAAACCCGGTTATCGGGGAGCTGTTTTTT
>TRBV28|TRBJ1-2|NA|TRBD1
CASSLAGGAGYGYTF
TGTGCCAGCAGTTTGGCAGGGGGCGCAGGGTATGGCTACACCTTC
>TRBV19|TRBJ2-1|NA|TRBD2
CASSIASGVGGEQFF
TGTGCCAGTAGTATAGCTAGCGGGGTAGGCGGTGAGCAGTTCTTC
>TRBV12-3/TRBV12-4|TRBJ1-1|NA|NA
CASWSGVNTEAFF
TGTGCCAGCTGGTCGGGGGTTAACACTGAAGCTTTCTTT
>TRBV28|TRBJ2-1|once|TRBD1
CASRNTGDSYNEQFF
TGTGCCAGCAGGAACACAGGGGACTCCTACAATGAGCAGTTCTTC
>TRBV7-9|TRBJ1-1|NA|TRBD1
CASSLDGTVNTEAFF
TGTGCCAGCAGCTTAGATGGGACAGTGAACACTGAAGCTTTCTTT
>TRBV14|TRBJ1-1|few|NA
CASSQVSILGEAFF
TGTGCCAGCAGCCAAGTCTCCATTCTCGGTGAAGCTTTCTTT
>TRBV14|TRBJ2-1|NA|TRBD2
CASRGLPSYNEQFF
TGTGCCAGCCGGGGACTACCCTCCTACAATGAGCAGTTCTTC
>TRBV7-2|TRBJ1-3|NA|NA
CASSPGVGNTIYF
TGTGCCAGCAGCCCGGGGGTTGGAAACACCATATATTTT
>TRBV5-1|TRBJ1-4|NA|NA
CASTETGTSGEKLFF
TGCGCCAGCACCGAGACCGGGACAAGCGGCGAAAAACTGTTTTTT
>TRBV3-1/TRBV3-2|TRBJ1-5|NA|TRBD1
CASSHLNPLRDRVFNQPQHF
TGTGCCAGCAGCCATTTAAACCCCCTCCGGGACAGGGTCTTTAATCAGCCCCAGCATTTT
>TRBV7-8|TRBJ2-7|NA|TRBD2
CASRPGLAGGLYEQYF
TGTGCCAGCAGACCAGGACTAGCGGGAGGCCTTTACGAGCAGTACTTC
>TRBV3-1/TRBV3-2|TRBJ1-1|NA|TRBD1
CASRLTGTFSEAFF
TGTGCCAGCAGATTGACAGGGACCTTCTCTGAAGCTTTCTTT
>TRBV27|TRBJ2-7|few|NA
CASSFDGESSYEQYF
TGTGCCAGCAGTTTCGACGGGGAGAGCTCCTACGAGCAGTACTTC
>TRBV19|TRBJ1-2|NA|NA
CASSIVFFGRGESNYGYTF
TGTGCCAGTAGTATAGTGTTTTTCGGCAGGGGAGAATCTAACTATGGCTACACCTTC
>TRBV24-1|TRBJ1-2|NA|NA
CATSEADLAYGYTF
TGTGCCACCAGTGAGGCGGATCTTGCCTATGGCTACACCTTC
>TRBV5-1|TRBJ1-1|NA|NA
CASSAVRVEGWNTEAFF
TGCGCCAGCAGTGCAGTCCGAGTGGAGGGGTGGAACACTGAAGCTTTCTTT
>TRBV10-3|TRBJ2-3|NA|NA
CAISDRQGTDTQYF
TGTGCCATCAGTGACCGACAGGGCACAGATACGCAGTATTTT
>TRBV23-1|TRBJ1-1|NA|TRBD1
CASRVLHTGEVNTEAFF
TGCGCCAGCAGGGTGCTTCATACAGGGGAGGTGAACACTGAAGCTTTCTTT
>TRBV5-1|TRBJ1-1|NA|TRBD1
CASSLEAGGPNTEAFF
TGCGCCAGCAGCTTGGAGGCAGGGGGCCCGAACACTGAAGCTTTCTTT
>TRBV9|TRBJ2-1|NA|TRBD1
CASSVGWGQGQFNEQFF
TGTGCCAGCAGCGTAGGGTGGGGACAGGGGCAATTTAATGAGCAGTTCTTC
>TRBV12-3/TRBV12-4|TRBJ2-3|NA|TRBD1
CASSQGTGVQYF
TGTGCCAGCAGTCAAGGGACAGGTGTGCAGTATTTT
>TRBV5-4|TRBJ1-1|NA|NA
CASSPQTGQRNTEAFF
TGTGCCAGCAGCCCACAGACCGGACAGCGGAACACTGAAGCTTTCTTT
>TRBV6-5|TRBJ2-1|NA|NA
CASGSLYNEQFF
TGTGCCAGCGGGAGCCTATACAATGAGCAGTTCTTC
>TRBV19|TRBJ1-6|many|TRBD1
CASRFPTGGDSPLHF
TGTGCCAGTAGATTCCCGACAGGGGGGGATTCACCCCTCCACTTT